The 2 T cell receptor beta chains below were found in one sample sequenced in a study of T cell repertoires in ileal Crohn's disease. Indicated time point: neoterminal ileum biopsy at postoperative endoscopy, about 6 months after surgery. Assay: immunoSEQ multiplex PCR; the TCRdb copy retains only in-frame clones and omits some. The sample consists of 15,000 or so clones, more than 60% of them appearing once. Input material: ileal tissue. These TCRs come from an adult with Crohn's disease.

The chain employs TRBV5-1 and TRBJ2-3; D unresolved. This CDR3 has 15 residues. Trimming stripped 3 bases from V and 6 bases from J, with 17 bases between. The germline CDR1 and CDR2 sequences are SGHRS and YFSETQ. Here the CDR3 DNA reads TGCGCCAGCAGCTCCCCGGAGATCCAGGCTGATACGCAGTATTTT. It yields the protein CASSSPEIQADTQYF.

The chain carries TRBV4-1 and TRBJ2-7; D not resolved. V gave up 3 bases and J gave up 4 bases, with 10 bases separating them. In germline, CDR1 is MGHRA, CDR2 YSYEKL. CDR3 length equals 13 residues. The CDR3 nucleotides are TGCGCCAGCAGCCAGAAAGACAATTACGAGCAGTACTTC. Amino acids: CASSQKDNYEQYF.